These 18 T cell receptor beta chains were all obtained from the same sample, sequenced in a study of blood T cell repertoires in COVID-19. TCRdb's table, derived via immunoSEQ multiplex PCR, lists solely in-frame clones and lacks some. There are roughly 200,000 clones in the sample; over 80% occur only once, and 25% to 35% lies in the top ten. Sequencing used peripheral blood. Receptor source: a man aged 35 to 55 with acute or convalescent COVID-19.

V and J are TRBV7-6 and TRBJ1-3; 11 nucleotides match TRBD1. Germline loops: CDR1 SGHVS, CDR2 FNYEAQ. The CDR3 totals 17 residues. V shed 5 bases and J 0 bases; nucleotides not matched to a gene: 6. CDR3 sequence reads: CASSPGTGGSSGNTIYF. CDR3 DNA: TGTGCCAGCAGCCCCGGGACAGGGGGGTCCTCTGGAAACACCATATATTTT.

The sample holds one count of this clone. CDR3 DNA sequence: TGTGCCAGCACCTTAATACCGGGACAGGGGAGCTATGGCTACACCTTC. Residues: CASTLIPGQGSYGYTF. The V call is TRBV5-6, the J call TRBJ1-2; TRBD1 aligns across 10 bases. The junction had 12 bases not matched to a gene; V was cut back by 6 bases and J by 4 bases. The germline gives CDR1 SGHDT, CDR2 YYEEEE. The CDR3 is 16 residues long. Drawing the rest from reference TRBV5-6 and TRBJ1-2, the complete variable domain is DAGVTQSPTHLIKTRGQQVTLRCSPKSGHDTVSWYQQALGQGPQFIFQYYEEEERQRGNFPDRFSGHQFPNYSSELNVNALLLGDSALYLCASTLIPGQGSYGYTFGSGTRLTVV.

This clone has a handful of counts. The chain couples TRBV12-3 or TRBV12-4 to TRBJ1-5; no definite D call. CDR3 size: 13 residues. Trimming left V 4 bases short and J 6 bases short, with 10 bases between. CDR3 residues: CASSYRAGQPQHF. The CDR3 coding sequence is TGTGCCAGCAGTTATCGTGCGGGTCAGCCCCAGCATTTT.

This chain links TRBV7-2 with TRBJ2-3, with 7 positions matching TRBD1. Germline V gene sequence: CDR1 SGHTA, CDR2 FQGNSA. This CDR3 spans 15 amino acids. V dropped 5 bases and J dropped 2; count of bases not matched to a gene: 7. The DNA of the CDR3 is TGTGCCAGCAGCAGGGAGACAGGGTACACAGATACGCAGTATTTT. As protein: CASSRETGYTDTQYF.

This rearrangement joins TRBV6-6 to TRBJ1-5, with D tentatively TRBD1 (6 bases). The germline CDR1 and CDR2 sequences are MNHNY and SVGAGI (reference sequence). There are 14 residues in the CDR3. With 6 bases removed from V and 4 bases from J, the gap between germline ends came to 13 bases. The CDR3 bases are TGTGCCAGCAGCCCTACCACAGGGAATCAGCCCCAGCATTTT. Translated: CASSPTTGNQPQHF.

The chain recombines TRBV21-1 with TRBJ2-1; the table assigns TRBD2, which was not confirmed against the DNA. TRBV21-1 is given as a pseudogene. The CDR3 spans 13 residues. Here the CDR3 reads CANLVRGGNEQFF. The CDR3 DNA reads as TGTGCCAACCTGGTCCGGGGAGGCAATGAGCAGTTCTTC.

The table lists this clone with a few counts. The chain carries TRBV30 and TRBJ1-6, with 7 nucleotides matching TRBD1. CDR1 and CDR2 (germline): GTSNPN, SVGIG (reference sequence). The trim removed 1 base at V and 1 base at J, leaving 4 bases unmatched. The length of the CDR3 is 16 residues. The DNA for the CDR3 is TGTGCCTGGAGTGATAAGGGGGCGTCCTATAATTCACCCCTCCACTTT. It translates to CAWSDKGASYNSPLHF.

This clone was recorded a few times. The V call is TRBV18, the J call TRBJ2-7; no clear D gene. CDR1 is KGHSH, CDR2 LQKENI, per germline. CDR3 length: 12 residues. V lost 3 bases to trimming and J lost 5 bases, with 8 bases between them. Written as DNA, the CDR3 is TGTGCCAGCTCACCCTATTTGGACGAGCAGTACTTC. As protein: CASSPYLDEQYF.

The CDR3 sequence is CASSASGLAGAGELFF. CDR3 nucleotide sequence: TGTGCCAGCAGTGCCTCCGGACTAGCGGGAGCCGGGGAGCTGTTTTTT. The J gene is TRBJ2-2, the V gene TRBV27; 13 bases line up with TRBD2. Losses at the gene ends were 5 bases for V and 6 bases for J; bases not matched to a gene: 6. CDR1 is MNHEY and CDR2 is SMNVEV in the germline V gene (reference sequence). CDR3 size: 16 residues.

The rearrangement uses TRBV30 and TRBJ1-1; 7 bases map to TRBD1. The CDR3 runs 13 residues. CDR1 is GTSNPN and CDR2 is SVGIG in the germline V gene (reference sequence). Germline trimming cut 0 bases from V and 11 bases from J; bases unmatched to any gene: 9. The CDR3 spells CAWSVQGPPMAFF. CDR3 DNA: TGTGCCTGGAGTGTACAGGGGCCACCAATGGCTTTCTTT.

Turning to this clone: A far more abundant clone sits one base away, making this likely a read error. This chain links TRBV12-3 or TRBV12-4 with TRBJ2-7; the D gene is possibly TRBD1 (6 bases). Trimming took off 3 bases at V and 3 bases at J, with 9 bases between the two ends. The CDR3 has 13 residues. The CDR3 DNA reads TGTGCCAGCAGTTTCCGGGACAACTACGAGCAGTACTTC. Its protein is CASSFRDNYEQYF.

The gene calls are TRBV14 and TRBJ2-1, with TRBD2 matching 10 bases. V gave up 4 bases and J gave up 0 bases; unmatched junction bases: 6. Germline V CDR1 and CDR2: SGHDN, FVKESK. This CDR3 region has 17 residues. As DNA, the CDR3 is TGTGCCAGCAGCCGAGGACTAGCGGTAAGCTCCTACAATGAGCAGTTCTTC. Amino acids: CASSRGLAVSSYNEQFF.

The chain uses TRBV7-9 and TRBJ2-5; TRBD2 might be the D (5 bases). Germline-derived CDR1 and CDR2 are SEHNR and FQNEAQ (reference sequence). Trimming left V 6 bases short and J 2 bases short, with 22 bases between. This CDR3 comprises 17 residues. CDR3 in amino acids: CASSINDLAADQETQYF. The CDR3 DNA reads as TGTGCCAGCAGTATTAACGATCTAGCTGCAGATCAAGAGACCCAGTACTTC.

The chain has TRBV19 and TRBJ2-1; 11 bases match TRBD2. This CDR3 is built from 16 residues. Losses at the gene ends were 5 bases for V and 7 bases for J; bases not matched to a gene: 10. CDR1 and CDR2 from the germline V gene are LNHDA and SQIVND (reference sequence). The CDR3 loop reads CASSDLLAGVYNEQFF. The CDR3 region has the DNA TGTGCCAGTAGTGATTTACTAGCGGGAGTATATAATGAGCAGTTCTTC.

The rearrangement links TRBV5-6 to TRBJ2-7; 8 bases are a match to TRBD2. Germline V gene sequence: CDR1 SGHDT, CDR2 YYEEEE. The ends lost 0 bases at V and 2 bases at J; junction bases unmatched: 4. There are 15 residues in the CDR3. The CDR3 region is CASSLGAGGTYEQYF. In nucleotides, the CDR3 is TGTGCCAGCAGCTTGGGGGCGGGAGGCACCTACGAGCAGTACTTC.

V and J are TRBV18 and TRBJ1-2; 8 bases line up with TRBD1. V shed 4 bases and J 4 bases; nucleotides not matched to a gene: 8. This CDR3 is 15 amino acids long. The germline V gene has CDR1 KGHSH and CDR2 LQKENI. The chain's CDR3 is CASSLPGQATYGYTF. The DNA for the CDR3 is TGTGCCAGCTCACTACCGGGACAGGCCACCTATGGCTACACCTTC.

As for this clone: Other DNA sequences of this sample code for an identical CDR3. This CDR3 reads CASSQDKRGGYTF. CDR3 nucleotides: TGTGCCAGCAGCCAAGATAAACGGGGTGGCTACACCTTC. The chain employs TRBV3-1 (or the pseudogene TRBV3-2) and TRBJ1-2; no firm D call. Trimming took off 0 bases at V and 7 bases at J, with 9 bases between the two ends. Germline-derived CDR1 and CDR2 are LGHDT and YNNKEL (reference sequence). CDR3 length equals 13 residues.

Written as DNA, the CDR3 is TGCGCCAGCAGCTCACAGGGGAAGGCGAACACTGAAGCTTTCTTT. It encodes CASSSQGKANTEAFF. The genes are TRBV5-1 and TRBJ1-1, with 7 nucleotides matching TRBD1. Germline assignment: CDR1 SGHRS and CDR2 YFSETQ. The CDR3 runs 15 residues. V shed 3 bases and J 1 base; nucleotides not matched to a gene: 6. The full variable domain, with the rest looked up from reference TRBV5-1 and TRBJ1-1, is KAGVTQTPRYLIKTRGQQVTLSCSPISGHRSVSWYQQTPGQGLQFLFEYFSETQRNKGNFPGRFSGRQFSNSRSEMNVSTLELGDSALYLCASSSQGKANTEAFFGQGTRLTVV.